The source of this T cell receptor (beta chain) is a study of blood T cell repertoires in COVID-19. There are 12 residues in the CDR3. Here immunoSEQ multiplex PCR was the method, and the copy in TCRdb shows in-frame clones only, minus some. The sample records under 50,000 clones, more than 75% being singletons. Sequences were obtained from peripheral blood. This clonotype was obtained from a man between 70 and 80 years old with active COVID-19. The genes are TRBV1 and TRBJ1-5; the table's D call of TRBD1 was not tested on the DNA. TRBV1 is a documented pseudogene. In nucleotides, the CDR3 is TGCACCAGCAGCCCAGTGGATCAGCCCCAGCATTTT. This sequence encodes CTSSPVDQPQHF.